This TCR beta chain was captured in a study of CD8+ T cells in alopecia areata. Broader study findings: In scalp and blood, many expanded lesional clones persisted during tofacitinib. With one nonresponder, baseline CD8+ expansion's link to response remains uncertain.

After isolation, RNA underwent reverse transcription to generate cDNA as the sequencing template. The assay was immunoSEQ multiplex PCR, and TCRdb's table has in-frame clones only and misses some. The table lists 170,000 or so clones, 58% of them singletons. With regard to this clone: The target antigen is unknown.

Germline CDR1 reads MGHRA; CDR2 reads YSYEKL. The CDR3 contains 16 residues. V lost 2 bases, J lost 5 bases, and 7 bases stayed unmatched. Noted treatment: oral pan-JAK inhibitor, 5-10 mg twice daily. The source of this sequence is a human donor with alopecia areata. The gene calls are TRBV4-1 and TRBJ2-1; 9 nucleotides line up with TRBD2. The source material was CD8+ T cells sorted from blood, sampled at week 24, from a patient treated with tofacitinib. CDR3 sequence (DNA): TGCGCCAGCAGCCAATACTTAGCGGGGGACAACAATGAGCAGTTCTTC. It encodes CASSQYLAGDNNEQFF.